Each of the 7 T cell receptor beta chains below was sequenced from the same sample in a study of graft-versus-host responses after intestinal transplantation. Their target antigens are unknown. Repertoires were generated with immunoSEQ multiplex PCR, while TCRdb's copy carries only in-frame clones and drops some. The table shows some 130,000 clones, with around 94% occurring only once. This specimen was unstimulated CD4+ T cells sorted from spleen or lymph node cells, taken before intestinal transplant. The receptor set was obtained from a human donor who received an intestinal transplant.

The CDR3 here is CASSQGGGRGTDTQYF. For the CDR3, the DNA is TGTGCCAGCAGCCAAGGCGGGGGCCGGGGCACAGATACGCAGTATTTT. V gene TRBV7-7 combines with J gene TRBJ2-3, with a weak D call TRBD2 (7 bases). CDR1 and CDR2 (germline): SSHAT, FNYEAQ (reference sequence). There are 16 residues in the CDR3. The V end was cut by 5 bases, the J end by 1 base, with 16 bases between.

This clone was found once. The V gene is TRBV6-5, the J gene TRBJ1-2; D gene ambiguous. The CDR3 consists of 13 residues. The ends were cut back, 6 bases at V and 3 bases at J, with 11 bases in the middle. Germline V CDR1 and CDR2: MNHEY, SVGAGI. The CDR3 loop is CASSFDGYYGYTF. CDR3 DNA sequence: TGTGCCAGCAGCTTCGATGGGTACTATGGCTACACCTTC.

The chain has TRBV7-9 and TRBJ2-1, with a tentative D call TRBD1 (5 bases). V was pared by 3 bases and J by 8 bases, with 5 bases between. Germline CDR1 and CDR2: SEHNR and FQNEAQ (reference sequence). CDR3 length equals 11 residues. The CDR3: CASSFRDEQFF. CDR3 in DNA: TGTGCCAGCAGCTTCAGGGATGAGCAGTTCTTC.

The CDR3 here is CASSLGGDLGYTF. In DNA, the CDR3 is TGTGCCAGCAGCTTAGGGGGAGATCTTGGCTACACCTTC. V and J are TRBV11-3 and TRBJ1-2; D is ambiguous. Trimming stripped 1 base from V and 7 bases from J, with 10 bases between. The germline V gene encodes CDR1 SGHNT and CDR2 YENEEA. The length of the CDR3 is 13 residues.

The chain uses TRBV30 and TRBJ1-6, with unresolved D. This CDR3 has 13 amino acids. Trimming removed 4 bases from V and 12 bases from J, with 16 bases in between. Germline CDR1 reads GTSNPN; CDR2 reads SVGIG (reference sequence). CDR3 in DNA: TGTGCCTGGAATGGGCAGCCCGGAGGACCCCTCCACTTT. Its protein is CAWNGQPGGPLHF.

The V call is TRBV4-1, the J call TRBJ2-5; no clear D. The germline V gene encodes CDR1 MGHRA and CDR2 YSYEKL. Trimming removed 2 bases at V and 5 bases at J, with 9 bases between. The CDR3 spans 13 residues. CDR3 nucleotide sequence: TGCGCCAGCAGCCAAATTGGTGGGGAGACCCAGTACTTC. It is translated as CASSQIGGETQYF.

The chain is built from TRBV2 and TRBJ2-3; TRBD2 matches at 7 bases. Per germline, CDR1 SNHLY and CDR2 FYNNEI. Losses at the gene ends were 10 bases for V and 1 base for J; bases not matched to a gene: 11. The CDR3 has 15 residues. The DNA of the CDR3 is TGTGCCATCCCTTGGGTGGGGGGGGGCACAGATACGCAGTATTTT. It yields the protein CAIPWVGGGTDTQYF.